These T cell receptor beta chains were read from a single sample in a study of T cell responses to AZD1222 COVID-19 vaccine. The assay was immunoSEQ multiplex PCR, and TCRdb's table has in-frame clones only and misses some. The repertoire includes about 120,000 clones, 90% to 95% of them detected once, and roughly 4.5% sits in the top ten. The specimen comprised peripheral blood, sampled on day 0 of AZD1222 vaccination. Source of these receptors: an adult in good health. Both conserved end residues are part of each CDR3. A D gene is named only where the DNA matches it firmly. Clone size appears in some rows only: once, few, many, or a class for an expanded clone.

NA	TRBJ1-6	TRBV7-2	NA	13	CASSLFAGSPLHF	TGTGCCAGCAGCTTATTTGCTGGATCACCCCTCCACTTT
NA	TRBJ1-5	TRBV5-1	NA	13	CASSLAGNQPQHF	TGCGCCAGCAGCTTGGCTGGAAATCAGCCCCAGCATTTT
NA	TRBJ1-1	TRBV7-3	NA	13	CASSPSVNTEAFF	TGTGCCAGCAGCCCCTCAGTGAACACTGAAGCTTTCTTT
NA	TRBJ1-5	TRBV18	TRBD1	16	CASSGTGTNSNQPQHF	TGTGCCAGCTCAGGGACAGGAACGAATAGCAATCAGCCCCAGCATTTT
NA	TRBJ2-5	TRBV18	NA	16	CASSPLGPRTEETQYF	TGTGCCAGCTCACCACTGGGACCCCGAACGGAGGAGACCCAGTACTTC
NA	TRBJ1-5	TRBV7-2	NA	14	CASSLVRGNQPQHF	TGTGCCAGCAGCTTAGTACGGGGCAATCAGCCCCAGCATTTT
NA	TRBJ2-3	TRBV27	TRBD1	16	CASSLDLQGSTDTQYF	TGTGCCAGCAGTTTAGACCTACAGGGGTCCACAGATACGCAGTATTTT
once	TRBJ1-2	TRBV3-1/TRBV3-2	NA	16	CASSQDKETLTYGYTF	TGTGCCAGCAGCCAAGATAAGGAGACACTTACCTATGGCTACACCTTC
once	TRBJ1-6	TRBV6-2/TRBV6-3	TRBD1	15	CASSSSGQSLSPLHF	TGTGCCAGCAGTTCCTCGGGACAGTCTCTGTCACCCCTCCACTTT
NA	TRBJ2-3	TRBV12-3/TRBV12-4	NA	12	CASRNGLNTQYF	TGTGCCAGCAGAAATGGACTGAATACGCAGTATTTT
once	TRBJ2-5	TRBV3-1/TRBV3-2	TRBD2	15	CASSPGLAGVETQYF	TGTGCCAGCAGCCCGGGACTAGCGGGGGTAGAGACCCAGTACTTC
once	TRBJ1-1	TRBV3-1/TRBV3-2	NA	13	CASSQRPPGEAFF	TGTGCCAGCAGCCAAAGACCCCCAGGGGAGGCTTTCTTT
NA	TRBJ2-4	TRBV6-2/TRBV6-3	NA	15	CASSYSGAKGDIQYF	TGTGCCAGCAGTTACTCGGGGGCAAAGGGAGACATTCAGTACTTC
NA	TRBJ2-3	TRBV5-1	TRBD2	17	CASSLTLRGDLTDTQYF	TGCGCCAGCAGCTTGACTTTGCGGGGGGACCTCACAGATACGCAGTATTTT
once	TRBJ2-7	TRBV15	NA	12	CATRGLSYEQYF	TGTGCCACCAGAGGCCTCTCCTACGAGCAGTACTTC